Listed here are 23 T cell receptor beta chains from one sample, sequenced in a study of cytomegalovirus exposure and HLA in healthy donors. The study ran its PCR with 60 Vbeta and 13 Jbeta primers. The assay was immunoSEQ multiplex PCR, and TCRdb's table has in-frame clones only and misses some. Here the sample spans 150,000 or so clones, over 60% being singletons. The sequencing sample was made of PBMCs. These TCRs come from a male donor in good health and CMV-seropositive.

This rearrangement joins TRBV30 to TRBJ1-5, with D possibly matching TRBD1 (5 bases). Trimming removed 0 bases at V and 6 bases at J, with 12 bases between. The CDR3 spans 14 residues. Germline CDR1 and CDR2: GTSNPN and SVGIG (reference sequence). The CDR3 here is CAWSVMGGGQPQHF. CDR3 coding DNA: TGTGCCTGGAGTGTAATGGGGGGAGGTCAGCCCCAGCATTTT.

The chain employs TRBV2 and TRBJ1-1; 7 positions agree with TRBD1. Looked up from germline, CDR1 is SNHLY and CDR2 is FYNNEI. The CDR3 spans 14 residues. J gave up 4 bases and V 2 bases, and 4 bases lay outside the gene matches. This CDR3 is CASSENPGGTEAFF. The CDR3, as DNA: TGTGCCAGCAGTGAAAACCCAGGGGGCACTGAAGCTTTCTTT.

CDR3 sequence (DNA): TGTGCCAGCAGCAGGGCGTTTGGCAATCAGCCCCAGCATTTT. As protein: CASSRAFGNQPQHF. The chain has TRBV6-5 and TRBJ1-5; TRBD1 might be the D (5 bases). Trimming removed 6 bases from V and 2 bases from J, with 11 bases in between. The CDR3 has 14 residues. Germline V gene lookup returns CDR1 MNHEY and CDR2 SVGAGI.

This clone was seen more than once but under ten times. V gene TRBV25-1 combines with J gene TRBJ1-3; D possibly corresponds to TRBD1 (6 bases). Trimming took 4 bases from V and 8 from J, leaving 15 bases between them. The CDR3 sequence is 14 residues long. Germline loops: CDR1 MGHDK, CDR2 SYGVNS. The CDR3, as DNA: TGTGCCAGCAGTGCGTCCCGGGACATTGACACCATATATTTT. Translated, it gives CASSASRDIDTIYF.

This clone has only one observation. The CDR3 region has the DNA TGTGCCAGCAGCTTTGCAACTAGCCCGCGCGCAGATACGCAGTATTTT. It yields the protein CASSFATSPRADTQYF. This chain uses TRBV27 with TRBJ2-3; tentative D call: TRBD2 (6 bases). The V end was cut by 6 bases, the J end by 4 bases, with 20 bases between. CDR3 length: 16 residues. Looked up from germline, CDR1 is MNHEY and CDR2 is SMNVEV (reference sequence).

This chain links TRBV7-6 with TRBJ2-1; D is ambiguous. Germline-derived CDR1 and CDR2 are SGHVS and FNYEAQ. This CDR3 region has 14 residues. Trimming took off 3 bases at V and 0 bases at J, with 6 bases between the two ends. CDR3 nucleotides: TGTGCCAGCAGCTTCTCCCCCTCCTACAATGAGCAGTTCTTC. The encoded protein is CASSFSPSYNEQFF.

This clone was observed a few times. J is TRBJ2-7 and V is TRBV7-2; TRBD2 agrees at 7 bases. Germline V gives CDR1 SGHTA, CDR2 FQGNSA. The CDR3 runs 15 residues. The trim removed 1 base at V and 0 bases at J, leaving 3 bases unmatched. CDR3 loop: CASSLVGLSSYEQYF. The CDR3 nucleotides are TGTGCCAGCAGCTTAGTGGGACTAAGCTCCTACGAGCAGTACTTC. The full variable domain, its missing parts supplied by reference TRBV7-2 and TRBJ2-7, is GAGVSQSPSNKVTEKGKDVELRCDPISGHTALYWYRQSLGQGLEFLIYFQGNSAPDKSGLPSDRFSAERTGGSVSTLTIQRTQQEDSAVYLCASSLVGLSSYEQYFGPGTRLTVT.

The chain couples TRBV2 to TRBJ2-1, with 8 bases that match TRBD2. Germline V gives CDR1 SNHLY, CDR2 FYNNEI. This CDR3 contains 16 residues. The J segment lost 2 bases and the V segment lost 7 bases, leaving 10 bases of the junction unmatched. This CDR3 reads CASISLAAPAYNEQFF. CDR3 in DNA: TGTGCCAGCATTTCACTAGCGGCGCCGGCCTACAATGAGCAGTTCTTC.

The chain couples TRBV7-2 to TRBJ2-7; no definite D call. CDR1 SGHTA and CDR2 FQGNSA come from the germline V gene. This CDR3 is 13 amino acids long. V was clipped by 2 bases and J by 6 bases, with 11 bases between them. The chain's CDR3 is CASSLTVSPEQYF. DNA for the CDR3: TGTGCCAGCAGCTTAACTGTGTCGCCCGAGCAGTACTTC.

V is TRBV28 and J is TRBJ2-2; D possibly corresponds to TRBD2 (6 bases). From germline, CDR1 is MDHEN and CDR2 SYDVKM. The CDR3 runs 15 residues. The V end was cut by 6 bases, the J end by 3 bases, with 14 bases between. CDR3 DNA sequence: TGTGCCAGCAGAACTAGCCCGGGGGACACCGGGGAGCTGTTTTTT. Protein: CASRTSPGDTGELFF.

Written as DNA, the CDR3 is TGTGCCAGCAGGGGGAGGGGGGCTCTGAACGAGCAGTACTTC. Its translation is CASRGRGALNEQYF. The chain has TRBV6-6 and TRBJ2-7; D perhaps matches TRBD2 (7 bases). CDR3 size: 14 residues. From germline, CDR1 is MNHNY and CDR2 SVGAGI (reference sequence). Between the trimmed V and J ends, which lost 6 bases and 5 bases, there was a span of 17 bases.

The chain carries TRBV5-1 and TRBJ1-6; 8 bases agree with TRBD1. CDR3 length equals 16 residues. Losses at the gene ends were 5 bases for V and 0 bases for J; bases not matched to a gene: 4. Germline lookup yields CDR1 SGHRS and CDR2 YFSETQ. The CDR3, as DNA: TGCGCCAGCAGAGGGGACAGGAGCTCCTATAATTCACCCCTCCACTTT. It translates to CASRGDRSSYNSPLHF.

The J gene is TRBJ1-1, the V gene TRBV6-1; D is undetermined. V gave up 7 bases and J gave up 4 bases, with 13 bases separating them. Germline lookup yields CDR1 MNHNS and CDR2 SASEGT. The CDR3 totals 13 residues. The chain's CDR3 is CASNPGGGTEAFF. The CDR3 DNA reads TGTGCCAGCAACCCTGGCGGTGGCACTGAAGCTTTCTTT.

This chain links TRBV30 with TRBJ2-5; D is uncertain. Deletions cut 8 bases from V and 1 base from J, with 14 bases between. The V gene's germline CDR1 is GTSNPN and CDR2 SVGIG (reference sequence). The CDR3 has 13 amino acids. The CDR3 coding sequence is TGTGCCGGCTTGACACCTACCCAAGAGACCCAGTACTTC. Its protein is CAGLTPTQETQYF.

The chain joins TRBV10-3 to TRBJ2-1, with 12 bases aligning to TRBD2. Trimming took 0 bases from V and 8 from J; bases not matched to a gene: 8. Looked up from germline, CDR1 is ENHRY and CDR2 is SYGVKD. The CDR3 is 17 residues long. The CDR3, as DNA: TGTGCCATCAGTGAGTCTCCCCTAGCGGGAGGGTCCCATGAGCAGTTCTTC. This encodes CAISESPLAGGSHEQFF.

The rearrangement links TRBV9 to TRBJ1-4; possible D gene TRBD1, 6 bases. Between the trimmed V and J ends, which lost 3 bases and 8 bases, there was a span of 17 bases. The CDR3 is 15 residues long. In germline, CDR1 is SGDLS, CDR2 YYNGEE. The CDR3 nucleotides are TGTGCCAGCAGCGCAAGGGGGTCCCGCGGGGAAAAACTGTTTTTT. Amino acids: CASSARGSRGEKLFF.

J is TRBJ2-1 and V is TRBV5-1; the D gene is possibly TRBD1 (5 bases). This CDR3 contains 12 residues. Trimming took 2 bases from V and 6 from J, leaving 6 bases between them. Germline CDR1 reads SGHRS; CDR2 reads YFSETQ. In DNA, the CDR3 is TGCGCCAGCAGCTTTCAGGGCAATGAGCAGTTCTTC. It codes for CASSFQGNEQFF.

V usage is TRBV5-1 and J usage is TRBJ2-3; 13 bases agree with TRBD2. The CDR3 sequence is 16 residues long. The germline V gene has CDR1 SGHRS and CDR2 YFSETQ. V lost 0 bases, J lost 7 bases, and 5 bases stayed unmatched. CDR3 nucleotide sequence: TGCGCCAGCAGCTTGGCGGGACTAGCGGGGACCAATACGCAGTATTTT. Amino acids: CASSLAGLAGTNTQYF.

The genes are TRBV11-2 and TRBJ2-1, with 14 nucleotides matching TRBD2. Losses at the gene ends were 1 base for V and 0 bases for J; bases not matched to a gene: 5. The CDR3 runs 19 residues. CDR1 SGHAT and CDR2 FQNNGV come from the germline V gene. CDR3 sequence reads: CASSLVGTSGRGSYNEQFF. The CDR3 DNA sequence: TGTGCCAGCAGCTTAGTAGGGACTAGCGGGAGAGGCTCCTACAATGAGCAGTTCTTC.

The chain couples TRBV2 to TRBJ1-1; 8 positions match TRBD1. This CDR3 is 15 amino acids long. Germline trimming cut 3 bases from V and 0 bases from J; bases unmatched to any gene: 3. Germline V gene data show CDR1 as SNHLY and CDR2 as FYNNEI. The CDR3 sequence is CASSEMGQVNTEAFF. In nucleotides, the CDR3 is TGTGCCAGCAGTGAGATGGGACAGGTGAACACTGAAGCTTTCTTT.

The rearrangement uses TRBV5-6 and TRBJ2-5, with 9 bases aligning to TRBD2. Germline V lookup: CDR1 SGHDT, CDR2 YYEEEE. The CDR3 runs 13 residues. V shed 4 bases and J 4 bases; nucleotides not matched to a gene: 2. CDR3 in amino acids: CASSPAGGETQYF. As DNA, the CDR3 is TGTGCCAGCAGCCCAGCGGGGGGAGAGACCCAGTACTTC.

This clone was picked up a small number of times. The genes are TRBV5-1 and TRBJ2-5; D unresolved. The length of the CDR3 is 14 residues. V was pared by 2 bases and J by 5 bases, with 13 bases between. Germline CDR1 and CDR2: SGHRS and YFSETQ. The CDR3 loop is CASSFGPTPETQYF. The CDR3 region has the DNA TGCGCCAGCAGCTTTGGGCCGACCCCGGAGACCCAGTACTTC.

V usage is TRBV19 and J usage is TRBJ2-1; 11 bases agree with TRBD2. The V segment lost 5 bases and the J segment 9 bases; nucleotides outside the gene matches: 6. Germline V lookup: CDR1 LNHDA, CDR2 SQIVND (reference sequence). This CDR3 is 14 amino acids long. Here the CDR3 reads CASSLPLAGAEQFF. The CDR3 DNA sequence: TGTGCCAGTAGTCTTCCACTAGCGGGAGCTGAGCAGTTCTTC.